Listed below are T cell receptor beta chains from one sample, sequenced in a study of shared clonotypes between healthy human individuals. TCRdb's copy holds only in-frame clones and misses some; the assay was immunoSEQ multiplex PCR. Of some 2,500,000 clones in the sample, over 85% are singletons; the top ten hold approximately 0.36%. Material for sequencing was naive CD4+ T cells from PBMCs. The receptors originated from a young man in good health. Some clones in this sample may be carry-over from other donors' samples. CDR3s include the opening cysteine and the closing phenylalanine or tryptophan. Fields, in order: D gene, V gene, clone size, J gene, CDR3 length, CDR3 protein, CDR3 DNA. A D gene is named only where the DNA matches it firmly. The listing skips clone size in some rows; elsewhere it reads once, few, many or a size class.

d_gene: TRBD2
v_gene: TRBV28
abundance: once
j_gene: TRBJ2-7
len: 16
CDR3aa: CASSLGRRLAGGEQYF
CDR3nt: TGTGCCAGCAGTTTAGGTCGGAGGCTAGCGGGAGGAGAGCAGTACTTC

d_gene: -
v_gene: TRBV18
abundance: -
j_gene: TRBJ2-7
len: 13
CDR3aa: CASSPQPFYEQYF
CDR3nt: TGTGCCAGCTCACCCCAACCGTTCTACGAGCAGTACTTC

d_gene: TRBD1
v_gene: TRBV13
abundance: -
j_gene: TRBJ2-5
len: 14
CDR3aa: CASSLRGTGETQYF
CDR3nt: TGTGCCAGCAGCTTACGCGGGACAGGAGAGACCCAGTACTTC

d_gene: -
v_gene: TRBV28
abundance: once
j_gene: TRBJ2-6
len: 14
CDR3aa: CASTPFSGANVLTF
CDR3nt: TGTGCCAGCACCCCATTCTCTGGGGCCAACGTCCTGACTTTC

d_gene: -
v_gene: TRBV7-2
abundance: -
j_gene: TRBJ2-3
len: 18
CDR3aa: CASSLGPLRRGLTDTQYF
CDR3nt: TGTGCCAGCAGCTTAGGCCCCCTGAGGAGGGGCTTGACAGATACGCAGTATTTT

d_gene: -
v_gene: TRBV5-1
abundance: once
j_gene: TRBJ2-5
len: 14
CDR3aa: CASSYAELKETQYF
CDR3nt: TGCGCCAGCAGTTATGCCGAGCTAAAAGAGACCCAGTACTTC

d_gene: -
v_gene: TRBV5-4
abundance: -
j_gene: TRBJ1-1
len: 13
CDR3aa: CASSFGQEDEAFF
CDR3nt: TGTGCCAGCAGCTTCGGACAAGAAGATGAAGCTTTCTTT

d_gene: TRBD1
v_gene: TRBV7-9
abundance: -
j_gene: TRBJ2-5
len: 15
CDR3aa: CASSEGQGAKETQYF
CDR3nt: TGTGCCAGCAGCGAGGGACAGGGGGCGAAAGAGACCCAGTACTTC

d_gene: TRBD1
v_gene: TRBV5-1
abundance: -
j_gene: TRBJ2-5
len: 14
CDR3aa: CASSATGGRQTQYF
CDR3nt: TGCGCCAGCAGCGCGACAGGGGGCCGACAGACCCAGTACTTC

d_gene: -
v_gene: TRBV10-3
abundance: -
j_gene: TRBJ1-3
len: 17
CDR3aa: CAITRTALVLAGNTIYF
CDR3nt: TGTGCCATCACCAGGACAGCACTTGTTTTGGCTGGAAACACCATATATTTT

d_gene: TRBD1
v_gene: TRBV28
abundance: -
j_gene: TRBJ2-3
len: 16
CDR3aa: CASSFPGQRNTDTQYF
CDR3nt: TGTGCCAGCAGTTTCCCGGGACAGCGAAACACAGATACGCAGTATTTT

d_gene: -
v_gene: TRBV29-1
abundance: once
j_gene: TRBJ2-5
len: 12
CDR3aa: CSVDEGAETQYF
CDR3nt: TGCAGCGTTGATGAGGGTGCGGAGACCCAGTACTTC

d_gene: -
v_gene: TRBV10-3
abundance: once
j_gene: TRBJ2-7
len: 13
CDR3aa: CAISSGERGEQYF
CDR3nt: TGTGCCATCAGTTCGGGGGAGAGGGGCGAGCAGTACTTC

d_gene: TRBD1
v_gene: TRBV5-1
abundance: -
j_gene: TRBJ2-7
len: 15
CDR3aa: CASSSAGTGIYEQYF
CDR3nt: TGCGCCAGCAGCTCAGCCGGGACAGGGATTTACGAGCAGTACTTC

d_gene: TRBD1
v_gene: TRBV2
abundance: -
j_gene: TRBJ1-1
len: 14
CDR3aa: CASSFSGGNTEAFF
CDR3nt: TGTGCCAGCAGCTTCTCAGGGGGGAACACTGAAGCTTTCTTT